One sample yielded the 18 T cell receptor beta chains listed below, sequenced in a study of cytomegalovirus exposure and HLA in healthy donors. The protocol was immunoSEQ multiplex PCR, while the TCRdb copy is restricted to in-frame clones and leaves out a portion. The data hold about 150,000 clones, with roughly four fifths observed a single time. Sequenced: PBMCs. These receptors originate from a man in his thirties or forties in good health and CMV-seropositive.

This rearrangement joins TRBV18 to TRBJ2-5, with TRBD1 matching over 8 bases. The CDR3 totals 15 residues. Germline CDR1 and CDR2: KGHSH and LQKENI. The ends lost 4 bases at V and 6 bases at J; junction bases unmatched: 10. Here the CDR3 reads CASSQLGQGDKTQYF. CDR3 nucleotide sequence: TGTGCCAGCTCACAACTCGGACAGGGAGATAAGACCCAGTACTTC.

The gene calls are TRBV5-1 and TRBJ2-2, with D maybe TRBD1 (6 bases). The germline V and J ends were trimmed by 0 bases and 5 bases, with 11 bases remaining between them. The CDR3 extends over 15 amino acids. In germline, CDR1 is SGHRS, CDR2 YFSETQ. Written as DNA, the CDR3 is TGCGCCAGCAGCTTGGAGCAGGGGTCGACCGGGGAGCTGTTTTTT. This translates into CASSLEQGSTGELFF.

This clone is a singleton in its sample. V is TRBV12-5 and J is TRBJ2-7; D gene uncertain. The V and J ends lost 1 base and 3 bases respectively, with 22 bases between them. Germline V gives CDR1 LGHNT, CDR2 FRNRAP. The CDR3 covers 18 residues. CDR3 DNA sequence: TGTGCTAGTGGTTTGGACGGCTGGAGCGTGGGTCCCAACTACGAGCAGTACTTC. Translated: CASGLDGWSVGPNYEQYF.

The chain uses TRBV18 and TRBJ2-7; no definite D call. Germline CDR1 KGHSH, CDR2 LQKENI. V was trimmed by 2 bases and J by 3 bases, leaving 17 bases between them. The CDR3 has 16 residues. The CDR3 reads CASSPFGPQPIYEQYF. The CDR3 DNA reads as TGTGCCAGCTCACCATTTGGCCCGCAACCGATCTACGAGCAGTACTTC.

V usage is TRBV9 and J usage is TRBJ1-1, with TRBD1 matching over 7 bases. Germline V gene lookup returns CDR1 SGDLS and CDR2 YYNGEE. CDR3 size: 12 residues. The V segment lost 3 bases and the J segment 10 bases; nucleotides outside the gene matches: 6. CDR3 bases: TGTGCCAGCAGCGCTATGACAGGGAGAGCTTTCTTT. Its translation: CASSAMTGRAFF.

The J gene is TRBJ1-2, the V gene TRBV11-1; 7 bases align to TRBD1. Germline V gene data show CDR1 as SGHAT and CDR2 as FQDESV (reference sequence). CDR3 length: 17 residues. V was clipped by 2 bases and J by 0 bases; unmatched bases: 9. CDR3 nucleotide sequence: TGTGCCAGCAGCTTACGAGGGGGCATGAGGACTAACTATGGCTACACCTTC. As protein: CASSLRGGMRTNYGYTF.

The chain uses TRBV5-1 and TRBJ2-2; 15 bases align to TRBD2. In germline, CDR1 is SGHRS, CDR2 YFSETQ. With 4 bases clipped from V and 6 bases from J, the junction kept 4 bases outside the gene matches. The CDR3 runs to 16 residues. The CDR3, as DNA: TGCGCCAGCAGCCGGGGACTAGCGGGGGGCCCCGGGGAGCTGTTTTTT. It is translated as CASSRGLAGGPGELFF.

The V call is TRBV2, the J call TRBJ2-1, with no clear D. The CDR3 length is 10 residues. Germline assignment: CDR1 SNHLY and CDR2 FYNNEI. Trimming stripped 7 bases from V and 10 bases from J, with 8 bases between. The CDR3 sequence: CASNGWEQFF. The CDR3 nucleotides read TGTGCCAGCAACGGGTGGGAGCAGTTCTTC.

The chain couples TRBV10-3 to TRBJ2-1; 11 bases line up with TRBD2. Trimming at V came to 3 bases and at J to 6 bases, leaving 4 bases not matched to a gene. The CDR3 spans 15 residues. The germline gives CDR1 ENHRY, CDR2 SYGVKD. This CDR3 reads CAISDPGTSGNEQFF. CDR3 coding DNA: TGTGCCATCAGTGATCCCGGGACTAGCGGCAATGAGCAGTTCTTC.

This chain connects TRBV5-1 to TRBJ2-1; the match to TRBD2 covers 7 bases. This CDR3 region has 14 residues. The V gene end was trimmed by 3 bases and the J gene end by 1 base; junction bases not matched to a gene: 1. In germline, CDR1 is SGHRS, CDR2 YFSETQ. CDR3 region: CASSWGGSYNEQFF. As DNA, the CDR3 is TGCGCCAGCAGCTGGGGAGGGTCCTACAATGAGCAGTTCTTC.

This clone was picked up one time. The chain is built from TRBV6-5 and TRBJ2-5, with 8 bases fitting TRBD1. The CDR3 spans 15 residues. Trimming removed 6 bases from V and 2 bases from J; junction bases left unmatched: 8. CDR1 is MNHEY and CDR2 is SVGAGI in the germline V gene. CDR3 DNA sequence: TGTGCCAGCAGACCGACAGGGGCCTTACAAGAGACCCAGTACTTC. As protein: CASRPTGALQETQYF.

The rearrangement joins TRBV27 to TRBJ1-1, with 7 positions matching TRBD1. From germline, CDR1 is MNHEY and CDR2 SMNVEV (reference sequence). The trim removed 6 bases at V and 0 bases at J, leaving 7 bases unmatched. This CDR3 region has 15 residues. The CDR3 is CASSLLTGLNTEAFF. For the CDR3, the DNA is TGTGCCAGCAGCCTACTGACAGGGTTGAACACTGAAGCTTTCTTT.

This clone was recorded only once. This rearrangement joins TRBV5-6 to TRBJ2-3; D is unresolved. Germline V gene sequence: CDR1 SGHDT, CDR2 YYEEEE. The CDR3 has 14 residues. Trimming stripped 4 bases from V and 0 bases from J, with 9 bases between. The CDR3 loop reads CASSRFTSTDTQYF. In DNA form, the CDR3 reads TGTGCCAGCAGCCGTTTCACTAGCACAGATACGCAGTATTTT.

This sequence joins TRBV30 and TRBJ1-1; D is ambiguous. CDR3 length: 15 amino acids. V lost 0 bases, J lost 0 bases, and 11 bases lay in between. The germline V gene encodes CDR1 GTSNPN and CDR2 SVGIG (reference sequence). The CDR3 DNA sequence: TGTGCCTGGAGTGTATGGCGGCGGATGAACACTGAAGCTTTCTTT. This translates into CAWSVWRRMNTEAFF.

This clone was recorded a few times. The rearrangement joins TRBV6-5 to TRBJ1-2, with D perhaps matching TRBD1 (6 bases). CDR1 and CDR2 (germline): MNHEY, SVGAGI. Trimming shortened V by 6 bases and J by 2 bases, and 13 bases separated the two germline ends. This CDR3 comprises 14 residues. The CDR3 sequence: CASRRTGPNYGYTF. CDR3 in DNA: TGTGCCAGCAGGAGAACAGGGCCAAACTATGGCTACACCTTC.

The chain links TRBV4-1 to TRBJ1-5; D is unresolved. The V gene's germline CDR1 is MGHRA and CDR2 YSYEKL. The CDR3 is 16 amino acids. V was clipped by 2 bases and J by 4 bases, with 15 bases between them. CDR3 amino acids: CASSQTEVMGNQPQHF. CDR3 nucleotides: TGCGCCAGCAGCCAAACGGAGGTGATGGGAAATCAGCCCCAGCATTTT.

V gene TRBV19 combines with J gene TRBJ2-1; 10 nucleotides align to TRBD1. CDR3 length equals 15 residues. Trimming at V came to 10 bases and at J to 6 bases, leaving 12 bases not matched to a gene. Germline V gives CDR1 LNHDA, CDR2 SQIVND (reference sequence). CDR3 protein: CATTLGTGVFNEQFF. For the CDR3, the DNA is TGTGCCACCACCTTAGGGACAGGGGTTTTCAATGAGCAGTTCTTC.

The V and J genes are TRBV5-1 and TRBJ2-5; TRBD1 is a possible D gene (5 bases). With 0 bases removed from V and 6 bases from J, the gap between germline ends came to 9 bases. Germline V lookup: CDR1 SGHRS, CDR2 YFSETQ. This CDR3 region has 13 residues. Here the CDR3 reads CASSLGGIKTQYF. The DNA for the CDR3 is TGCGCCAGCAGCTTGGGGGGCATAAAGACCCAGTACTTC.